The clone carrying this TCR beta chain was seen only a few times. The antigen remains undetermined. The data stem from a study of blood T cells in healthy people across ages. A second PCR, run for 7 to 11 cycles, used a sample-barcoded 5' primer plus a J-beta primer mix. The yield of each sample was at least 2.5 million CDR3-containing paired-end reads. TCRdb re-analysed the 5' RACE reads in MiXCR, keeping a single row per CDR3 protein. The table lists 1.8 million or so distinct CDR3 sequences, about two fifths of them singletons. The study, taken as a whole, reports: Among long-lived donors, naive CD4+ cells were more numerous and diversity higher than in aged donors.

CDR3 size: 15 residues. Trimming took off 0 bases at V and 9 bases at J, with 18 bases between the two ends. Germline V gives CDR1 SGHRS, CDR2 YFSETQ. Sequenced input: blood. The chain couples TRBV5-1 to TRBJ1-1; tentatively, D is TRBD1 (5 bases). The TCR originated in a human donor in good health. Here the CDR3 reads CASSLDGHSIFKAFF. DNA for the CDR3: TGCGCCAGCAGCTTGGATGGACATAGCATCTTTAAAGCTTTCTTT.